This T cell receptor beta chain was recovered during a study of cytomegalovirus exposure and HLA in healthy donors. Study-level results: In an earlier analysis, most TCR beta V segments were productive about 87% or about 30% of the time.

Comment on this clone: No antigen is known for it.

PCR amplification relied on 60 Vbeta primers (plus 13 Jbeta primers). Sequenced by immunoSEQ multiplex PCR; TCRdb stores in-frame clones only, minus some. The profile shows under 200,000 clones, over 70% of them singletons. After removal of 6 bases from V and 13 bases from J, the junction contained 12 bases not matched to a gene. CDR1 and CDR2 (germline): SQVTM, ANQGSEA. The CDR3 totals 11 residues. This chain connects TRBV29-1 to TRBJ2-7; TRBD1 matches 7 bases. The sample taken for sequencing was PBMCs. The clonotype comes from a middle-aged man in good health and CMV-seropositive. CDR3 DNA: TGCAGCGTACGACAGGGCCCAGAGACATACTTC. Translation: CSVRQGPETYF.